The 29 T cell receptor beta chains listed next were all sequenced from one sample in a study of long-term antiretroviral therapy in people with HIV. A v3.0 immunoSEQ assay was performed at survey level. Method: immunoSEQ multiplex PCR; TCRdb's copy keeps in-frame clones and lacks some. The sample has tens of thousands of clones, around 82% seen once; the top ten hold 7.5% to 9.5%. Source: unsorted PBMCs, taken 3 years after starting antiretroviral therapy. Receptors were obtained from a man aged 35 to 55 with HIV.

The gene calls are TRBV18 and TRBJ1-3; 7 bases match TRBD1. Trimming removed 3 bases from V and 0 bases from J; junction bases left unmatched: 8. The CDR3 has 17 amino acids. Germline CDR1 is KGHSH and CDR2 is LQKENI. CDR3 residues: CASSPVTGQTSGNTIYF. The CDR3, as DNA: TGTGCCAGCTCACCGGTTACGGGACAGACCTCTGGAAACACCATATATTTT.

CDR3 nucleotides: TGCAGCGTGGTTGACGGTAGCAATCAGCCCCAGCATTTT. It yields the protein CSVVDGSNQPQHF. The chain recombines TRBV29-1 with TRBJ1-5, with D uncertain. V was shortened by 6 bases and J by 0 bases, with 9 bases between the two germline ends. In germline, CDR1 is SQVTM, CDR2 ANQGSEA. The CDR3 has 13 amino acids.

The chain joins TRBV11-3 to TRBJ2-7; D is ambiguous. Germline-derived CDR1 and CDR2 are SGHNT and YENEEA. Trimming shortened V by 3 bases and J by 3 bases, and 9 bases separated the two germline ends. The CDR3 totals 13 residues. The CDR3 nucleotides are TGTGCCAGCAGCTTCGGGCTCCTCTACGAGCAGTACTTC. It specifies CASSFGLLYEQYF.

Here the CDR3 reads CASSLTARSGGHKPQHF. The CDR3 DNA sequence: TGTGCCAGCAGCTTAACGGCTCGATCGGGGGGGCATAAGCCCCAGCATTTT. The chain has TRBV11-2 and TRBJ1-5; D is possibly TRBD1 (6 bases). CDR1 and CDR2 (germline): SGHAT, FQNNGV. The CDR3 spans 17 residues. V was cut by 2 bases and J by 8 bases, with 22 bases left in between. Based on the CDR3 plus reference TRBV11-2 and TRBJ1-5, the full variable domain is EAGVAQSPRYKIIEKRQSVAFWCNPISGHATLYWYQQILGQGPKLLIQFQNNGVVDDSQLPKDRFSAERLKGVDSTLKIQPAKLEDSAVYLCASSLTARSGGHKPQHFGDGTRLSIL.

The rearrangement joins TRBV19 to TRBJ2-2, with 14 bases lining up with TRBD2. Germline assignment: CDR1 LNHDA and CDR2 SQIVND (reference sequence). V lost 6 bases to trimming and J lost 5 bases; unmatched junction nucleotides: 11. The CDR3 has 18 amino acids. The DNA of the CDR3 is TGTGCCAGTAGCTGGGGACTAGCGGGAGAAAGGTGGACCGGGGAGCTGTTTTTT. Translated: CASSWGLAGERWTGELFF.

The rearrangement links TRBV5-6 to TRBJ2-3; 7 bases are a match to TRBD2. In germline, CDR1 is SGHDT, CDR2 YYEEEE. The CDR3 sequence is 15 residues long. J gave up 3 bases and V 4 bases, and 8 bases lay outside the gene matches. The CDR3 loop is CASSLPLAATDTQYF. The CDR3 DNA follows: TGTGCCAGCAGCCTCCCGCTAGCGGCTACAGATACGCAGTATTTT.

The rearrangement links TRBV15 to TRBJ2-5; D may be TRBD1 (5 bases). Per the germline V gene, CDR1 is LNHNV and CDR2 is YYDKDF (reference sequence). V dropped 4 bases and J dropped 1 base, with 10 bases sitting between them. The CDR3 sequence is 14 residues long. The CDR3 DNA sequence: TGTGCCACCAGCAACTACAGGAGCCAAGAGACCCAGTACTTC. As protein: CATSNYRSQETQYF.

The chain links TRBV5-1 to TRBJ1-2, with D unclear. The CDR3 is 15 residues long. CDR1 and CDR2 (germline): SGHRS, YFSETQ. V was clipped by 0 bases and J by 4 bases, with 13 bases between them. The CDR3 DNA reads as TGCGCCAGCAGCTTGGCCTCTCACCCGAGCTATGGCTACACCTTC. Amino acid sequence: CASSLASHPSYGYTF.

The chain links TRBV6-6 to TRBJ2-7; either TRBD1 or TRBD2 may fit D (5 bases each). The CDR3 extends over 15 amino acids. The germline V gene has CDR1 MNHNY and CDR2 SVGAGI (reference sequence). V shed 5 bases and J shed 5 bases, with 19 bases lying between them. CDR3 DNA sequence: TGTGCCAGCAGTACCACGGGGCGGACTGGGGACGAGCAGTACTTC. Protein sequence: CASSTTGRTGDEQYF.

The gene calls are TRBV10-1 and TRBJ1-5, with D uncertain. The CDR3 runs to 16 residues. V lost 6 bases and J lost 0, with 15 bases in between. The germline CDR1 and CDR2 sequences are WNHNN and SYGVQD (reference sequence). The CDR3 sequence is CASSPKQMYSNQPQHF. The DNA of the CDR3 is TGCGCCAGCAGCCCGAAACAGATGTATAGCAATCAGCCCCAGCATTTT.

This chain connects TRBV5-6 to TRBJ1-1; tentatively, D is TRBD1 (5 bases). Germline-derived CDR1 and CDR2 are SGHDT and YYEEEE. The germline V and J ends were trimmed by 3 bases and 9 bases, with 9 bases remaining between them. This CDR3 is 11 amino acids long. In DNA, the CDR3 is TGTGCCAGCAGCTCGTCAGGGCAAGCTTTCTTT. Translation: CASSSSGQAFF.

The chain links TRBV5-1 to TRBJ2-7; no clear D gene. CDR1 is SGHRS and CDR2 is YFSETQ in the germline V gene. V was cut by 0 bases and J by 2 bases, with 9 bases left in between. The CDR3 runs to 14 residues. The CDR3: CASSLGHDPYEQYF. The CDR3 DNA follows: TGCGCCAGCAGCTTGGGACATGATCCCTACGAGCAGTACTTC.

This rearrangement joins TRBV27 to TRBJ2-7; perhaps TRBD2 as D (6 bases). The CDR3 covers 14 residues. Between the trimmed V and J ends, which lost 1 base and 1 base, there was a span of 8 bases. The germline gives CDR1 MNHEY, CDR2 SMNVEV (reference sequence). For the CDR3, the DNA is TGTGCCAGCAGTTTATTCGGGAGTTCCTACGAGCAGTACTTC. Translated: CASSLFGSSYEQYF.

The CDR3 DNA reads as TGTGCCAGCACATTGAACACAGATACGCAGTATTTT. This translates into CASTLNTDTQYF. The V and J genes are TRBV11-3 and TRBJ2-3; D not resolved. The CDR3 extends over 12 amino acids. Between the trimmed V and J ends, which lost 7 bases and 2 bases, there was a span of 7 bases. The V gene's germline CDR1 is SGHNT and CDR2 YENEEA.

The chain uses TRBV6-6 and TRBJ1-6; D is undetermined. Germline CDR1 reads MNHNY; CDR2 reads SVGAGI (reference sequence). Trimming stripped 6 bases from V and 2 bases from J, with 8 bases between. CDR3 size: 14 residues. CDR3 nucleotides: TGTGCCAGCAGCCCGGAAACCTATAATTCACCCCTCCACTTT. The encoded protein is CASSPETYNSPLHF.

The chain couples TRBV25-1 to TRBJ2-7, with a possible D match to TRBD1 (6 bases). This CDR3 has 15 amino acids. In germline, CDR1 is MGHDK, CDR2 SYGVNS. V lost 4 bases and J lost 4, with 17 bases in between. The CDR3 DNA reads TGTGCCAGCAGTGCGGGACCCAGGGGTCGGTACGAGCAGTACTTC. Protein product: CASSAGPRGRYEQYF.

The rearrangement joins TRBV5-1 to TRBJ2-1; D gene ambiguous. Trimming left V 4 bases short and J 7 bases short, with 9 bases between. CDR3 length equals 12 residues. Looked up from germline, CDR1 is SGHRS and CDR2 is YFSETQ. In nucleotides, the CDR3 is TGCGCCAGCAGCCTTCTAGATAATGAGCAGTTCTTC. This gives the protein CASSLLDNEQFF.

The chain combines TRBV6-1 with TRBJ1-5; the match to TRBD1 covers 9 bases. Germline assignment: CDR1 MNHNS and CDR2 SASEGT. The V and J ends lost 5 bases and 1 base, in that order; junction bases with no gene match: 3. The CDR3 runs 15 residues. The CDR3: CASSSGTGSNQPQHF. The CDR3 nucleotides read TGTGCCAGCAGTAGTGGGACAGGGAGCAATCAGCCCCAGCATTTT.

The CDR3, as DNA: TGTGCCAGTAGACGGCGAGAAGGGAATCAGCCCCAGCATTTT. Amino acid sequence: CASRRREGNQPQHF. This chain joins TRBV19 and TRBJ1-5; D not resolved. CDR1 LNHDA and CDR2 SQIVND come from the germline V gene (reference sequence). The CDR3 totals 14 residues. V was shortened by 6 bases and J by 4 bases, with 13 bases between the two germline ends.

The rearrangement links TRBV29-1 to TRBJ2-5, with TRBD1 as a possible D gene (5 bases). There are 12 residues in the CDR3. The V end was cut by 4 bases, the J end by 3 bases, with 9 bases between. Looked up from germline, CDR1 is SQVTM and CDR2 is ANQGSEA. CDR3 nucleotide sequence: TGCAGCGTTGCGAAAGGGGAAGAGACCCAGTACTTC. Residues: CSVAKGEETQYF.

The chain has TRBV2 and TRBJ2-2; a possible D gene is TRBD2 (5 bases). Germline values: CDR1 SNHLY, CDR2 FYNNEI. This CDR3 is 15 amino acids long. The germline V and J ends were trimmed by 3 bases and 3 bases, with 11 bases remaining between them. The CDR3 is CASSDRGLDTGELFF. The DNA of the CDR3 is TGTGCCAGCAGTGATCGGGGTTTGGACACCGGGGAGCTGTTTTTT.

The chain joins TRBV27 to TRBJ1-5; D ambiguous. Germline assignment: CDR1 MNHEY and CDR2 SMNVEV (reference sequence). V lost 0 bases, J lost 2 bases, and 8 bases lay in between. The CDR3 has 15 residues. The CDR3: CASSLSAGGNQPQHF. DNA for the CDR3: TGTGCCAGCAGTTTATCTGCTGGGGGCAATCAGCCCCAGCATTTT.

The chain links TRBV19 to TRBJ1-4, with D perhaps TRBD1 (5 bases). The germline V gene has CDR1 LNHDA and CDR2 SQIVND (reference sequence). Trimming removed 9 bases at V and 8 bases at J, with 16 bases between. This CDR3 has 13 residues. The CDR3 protein is CASHGQGGEKLFF. In DNA form, the CDR3 reads TGTGCCAGCCACGGGCAGGGTGGCGAAAAACTGTTTTTT.

The gene calls are TRBV9 and TRBJ2-1, with 7 bases aligning to TRBD2. V shed 3 bases, J shed 6 bases, and the junction held 6 bases outside the gene matches. The CDR3 contains 14 residues. In germline, CDR1 is SGDLS, CDR2 YYNGEE. CDR3 in amino acids: CASSAGGFGNEQFF. CDR3 coding DNA: TGTGCCAGCAGCGCGGGGGGTTTCGGCAATGAGCAGTTCTTC.

This clone has just a few counts. The rearrangement joins TRBV7-9 to TRBJ2-7; D unclear. V was clipped by 5 bases and J by 2 bases, with 16 bases between them. CDR3 length: 15 residues. Germline CDR1 is SEHNR and CDR2 is FQNEAQ (reference sequence). The CDR3 sequence is CASSPPQAPTYEQYF. CDR3 sequence (DNA): TGTGCCAGCAGCCCCCCTCAAGCCCCTACCTACGAGCAGTACTTC.

The CDR3 bases are TGTGCCAGCAGTGAAGATGGCTACACCTTC. Translated: CASSEDGYTF. The chain links TRBV2 to TRBJ1-2; D gene ambiguous. Trimming pared 1 base from V and 6 bases from J, leaving 0 bases between. Germline lookup yields CDR1 SNHLY and CDR2 FYNNEI. The CDR3 totals 10 residues.

In DNA, the CDR3 is TGTGCCAGCAGTTACTCGCCCCAGTATTTT. Translating gives CASSYSPQYF. The V and J genes are TRBV6-6 and TRBJ2-3; D not certain. The germline V gene encodes CDR1 MNHNY and CDR2 SVGAGI (reference sequence). Trimming shortened V by 0 bases and J by 12 bases, and 4 bases separated the two germline ends. The CDR3 length is 10 residues.

The chain couples TRBV6-5 to TRBJ2-5, with D possibly matching TRBD1 (5 bases). Trimming pared 2 bases from V and 5 bases from J, leaving 15 bases between. CDR1 and CDR2 (germline): MNHEY, SVGAGI. The CDR3 length is 15 residues. This CDR3 reads CASSYRGGDRETQYF. The CDR3 DNA follows: TGTGCCAGCAGTTACAGGGGTGGGGATCGGGAGACCCAGTACTTC.

The V and J genes are TRBV5-6 and TRBJ1-5, with D possibly TRBD1 on 6 matching bases. This CDR3 is built from 16 residues. CDR1 is SGHDT, CDR2 YYEEEE, per germline. V was clipped by 0 bases and J by 3 bases, with 13 bases between them. CDR3 region: CASSLGGGAANQPQHF. CDR3 DNA sequence: TGTGCCAGCAGCTTGGGAGGGGGGGCCGCCAATCAGCCCCAGCATTTT.